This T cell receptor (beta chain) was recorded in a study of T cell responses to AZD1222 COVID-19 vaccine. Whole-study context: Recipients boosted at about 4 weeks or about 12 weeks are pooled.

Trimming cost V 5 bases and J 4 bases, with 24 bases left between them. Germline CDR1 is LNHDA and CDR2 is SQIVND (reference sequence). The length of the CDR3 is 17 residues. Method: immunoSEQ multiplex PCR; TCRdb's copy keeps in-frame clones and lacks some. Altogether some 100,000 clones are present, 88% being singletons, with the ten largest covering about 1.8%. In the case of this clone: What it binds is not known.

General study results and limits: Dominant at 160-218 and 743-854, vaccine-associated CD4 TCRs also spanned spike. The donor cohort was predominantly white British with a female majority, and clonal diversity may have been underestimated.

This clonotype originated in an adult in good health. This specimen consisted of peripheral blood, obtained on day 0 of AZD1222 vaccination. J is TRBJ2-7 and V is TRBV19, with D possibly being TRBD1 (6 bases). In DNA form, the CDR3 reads TGTGCCAGTAGTCCCCTCACTAATCGACAGGAGATTTACGAGCAGTACTTC. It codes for CASSPLTNRQEIYEQYF.